What follows are 31 T cell receptor beta chains derived from one specimen sequenced in a study of shared clonotypes between healthy human individuals. Method: immunoSEQ multiplex PCR; TCRdb's copy keeps in-frame clones and lacks some. Seen here are about 380,000 clones, 95% to 97% observed once, and the top ten hold 0.32%. The sequencing input was memory CD8+ T cells sorted from blood. Subset defined: CD45RO+ cells pooled with CCR7-negative TemRA cells. These receptors were collected from a man younger than 40 in good health.

The V gene is TRBV9, the J gene TRBJ2-3, with TRBD2 as a possible D gene (6 bases). Trimming removed 0 bases at V and 5 bases at J, with 13 bases between. Per the germline V gene, CDR1 is SGDLS and CDR2 is YYNGEE. This CDR3 has 15 residues. CDR3 DNA: TGTGCCAGCAGCGTAGTAGGGCGGGATGGAGATACGCAGTATTTT. This gives the protein CASSVVGRDGDTQYF.

This chain links TRBV27 with TRBJ2-7; D is perhaps TRBD2 (5 bases). Per the germline V gene, CDR1 is MNHEY and CDR2 is SMNVEV (reference sequence). V was trimmed by 7 bases and J by 6 bases, leaving 16 bases between them. CDR3 length: 13 amino acids. CDR3 residues: CASKGTGNREQYF. CDR3 DNA sequence: TGTGCCAGCAAGGGCACGGGAAATCGCGAGCAGTACTTC.

DNA for the CDR3: TGTGCCAGCAGTGAATTGGTTGAGCAGTTCTTC. Translating it yields CASSELVEQFF. The chain recombines TRBV6-1 with TRBJ2-1, with D unclear. The CDR3 sequence is 11 residues long. Trimming removed 2 bases at V and 9 bases at J, with 5 bases between. Germline V CDR1 and CDR2: MNHNS, SASEGT.

V usage is TRBV4-2 and J usage is TRBJ1-1; possible D gene TRBD1, 5 bases. CDR3 length: 13 residues. Germline lookup yields CDR1 LGHNA and CDR2 YNFKEQ. V lost 4 bases and J 4 bases, leaving 10 bases between the germline ends. CDR3 sequence (DNA): TGTGCCAGCAGCCTAGGGGTGTCCACTGAAGCTTTCTTT. Translated: CASSLGVSTEAFF.

This clone appeared a single time. Other DNA sequences in the same sample also yield this CDR3. This chain uses TRBV9 with TRBJ1-2; D is unclear. V dropped 0 bases and J dropped 3 bases, with 3 bases sitting between them. The CDR3 has 12 residues. Germline lookup yields CDR1 SGDLS and CDR2 YYNGEE. The CDR3 DNA reads TGTGCCAGCAGCGTAGGACACTATGGCTACACCTTC. Residues: CASSVGHYGYTF.

In its sample, this clone was seen a few times. V gene TRBV7-2 combines with J gene TRBJ1-1; D not resolved. V was trimmed by 4 bases and J by 8 bases, leaving 5 bases between them. Germline V gives CDR1 SGHTA, CDR2 FQGNSA. CDR3 length: 10 residues. CDR3 DNA: TGTGCCAGCAGCTCCCCAGAAGCTTTCTTT. Its protein product is CASSSPEAFF.

This clone turned up a few times. At the DNA level, this CDR3 is encoded by other sequences in the same sample as well. The chain links TRBV29-1 to TRBJ1-2; the D is unclear. Per germline, CDR1 SQVTM and CDR2 ANQGSEA. The CDR3 sequence is 8 residues long. Trimming removed 3 bases from V and 7 bases from J, with 0 bases in between. CDR3 protein: CSVDGYTF. Here the CDR3 DNA reads TGCAGCGTTGATGGCTACACCTTC.

This CDR3 is CAHPPDVTGGETQYF. Here the CDR3 DNA reads TGTGCCCACCCGCCGGACGTGACGGGGGGAGAGACCCAGTACTTC. The V gene is TRBV27, the J gene TRBJ2-5, with 7 bases lining up with TRBD2. Unmatched junction bases numbered 16, after V lost 11 bases and J lost 4 bases. This CDR3 is 15 amino acids long. Germline CDR1 and CDR2: MNHEY and SMNVEV (reference sequence).

This CDR3 is CASSGQPSSTFSTGELFF. The CDR3 DNA sequence: TGTGCCAGCAGTGGACAGCCCAGTAGTACTTTTTCCACCGGGGAGCTGTTTTTT. This chain uses TRBV27 with TRBJ2-2; tentative D call: TRBD1 (6 bases). The germline V and J ends were trimmed by 5 bases and 4 bases, with 23 bases remaining between them. The CDR3 contains 18 residues. CDR1 is MNHEY, CDR2 SMNVEV, per germline (reference sequence).

The gene calls are TRBV19 and TRBJ2-7; D is unclear. V dropped 5 bases and J dropped 3 bases, with 5 bases sitting between them. CDR3 size: 11 residues. Per germline, CDR1 LNHDA and CDR2 SQIVND (reference sequence). CDR3 amino acids: CASSGGYEQYF. The CDR3 DNA is TGTGCCAGTAGTGGCGGCTACGAGCAGTACTTC.

This chain connects TRBV29-1 to TRBJ2-7, with 10 bases that match TRBD2. CDR1 and CDR2 from the germline V gene are SQVTM and ANQGSEA. The CDR3 runs 13 residues. J lost 2 bases, V lost 4 bases, and 2 bases had no gene match. The CDR3: CSVGSGRAYEQYF. The DNA for the CDR3 is TGCAGCGTTGGAAGCGGGAGGGCCTACGAGCAGTACTTC.

The V call is TRBV10-3, the J call TRBJ2-3, with a weak D call TRBD2 (6 bases). Germline CDR1 ENHRY, CDR2 SYGVKD. V lost 2 bases to trimming and J lost 3 bases, with 9 bases between them. This CDR3 contains 14 residues. The CDR3 DNA is TGTGCCATCAGTGAGCCCAGCGGGACAGATACGCAGTATTTT. It yields the protein CAISEPSGTDTQYF.

V gene TRBV5-6 combines with J gene TRBJ2-3; no clear D gene. The V gene's germline CDR1 is SGHDT and CDR2 YYEEEE. The ends were cut back, 2 bases at V and 1 base at J, with 14 bases in the middle. This CDR3 contains 16 residues. The DNA for the CDR3 is TGTGCCAGCAGCTTTGAGGTACGCTACGGCACAGATACGCAGTATTTT. This gives the protein CASSFEVRYGTDTQYF.

The chain combines TRBV7-2 with TRBJ2-5, with TRBD1 matching over 10 bases. Trimming at V came to 1 base and at J to 5 bases, leaving 4 bases not matched to a gene. This CDR3 has 15 amino acids. Germline values: CDR1 SGHTA, CDR2 FQGNSA. The CDR3 here is CASSLVGQGRETQYF. In DNA, the CDR3 is TGTGCCAGCAGCTTAGTGGGACAGGGGAGGGAGACCCAGTACTTC. Complete variable domain (other parts from reference TRBV7-2 and TRBJ2-5): GAGVSQSPSNKVTEKGKDVELRCDPISGHTALYWYRQSLGQGLEFLIYFQGNSAPDKSGLPSDRFSAERTGGSVSTLTIQRTQQEDSAVYLCASSLVGQGRETQYFGPGTRLLVL.

The genes are TRBV5-1 and TRBJ2-3; 7 bases match TRBD1. There are 17 residues in the CDR3. Trimming took 4 bases from V and 7 from J; bases not matched to a gene: 18. Germline V gene data show CDR1 as SGHRS and CDR2 as YFSETQ. CDR3 DNA sequence: TGCGCCAGCAGCACCGGACAGGTCGTGAGGGGCCAGAATACGCAGTATTTT. This gives the protein CASSTGQVVRGQNTQYF. The whole variable domain, filled in from reference TRBV5-1 and TRBJ2-3, reads KAGVTQTPRYLIKTRGQQVTLSCSPISGHRSVSWYQQTPGQGLQFLFEYFSETQRNKGNFPGRFSGRQFSNSRSEMNVSTLELGDSALYLCASSTGQVVRGQNTQYFGPGTRLTVL.

The chain carries TRBV10-1 and TRBJ1-5; D is perhaps TRBD1 (6 bases). This CDR3 has 17 residues. Looked up from germline, CDR1 is WNHNN and CDR2 is SYGVQD (reference sequence). The germline V and J ends were trimmed by 7 bases and 0 bases, with 19 bases remaining between them. Here the CDR3 DNA reads TGCGCCAGCATCGGGGGCGCAGCCGATAATAGCAATCAGCCCCAGCATTTT. Its translation: CASIGGAADNSNQPQHF.

J is TRBJ2-5 and V is TRBV11-3; weak D call: TRBD2 (6 bases). Germline-derived CDR1 and CDR2 are SGHNT and YENEEA. The V end lost 5 bases, the J end lost 4 bases, and 11 bases lay between the germline ends. The CDR3 spans 13 residues. In nucleotides, the CDR3 is TGTGCCAGCAGCCGAGCAGCGGGAGAGACCCAGTACTTC. Translated, it gives CASSRAAGETQYF.

This clone was observed once. The chain recombines TRBV5-5 with TRBJ1-2; a possible D gene is TRBD1 (5 bases). Deletions cut 6 bases from V and 4 bases from J, with 16 bases between. Germline V gene lookup returns CDR1 SGHKS and CDR2 YYEKEE (reference sequence). CDR3 length: 14 residues. The CDR3 reads CASTIGGIGYGYTF. The DNA for the CDR3 is TGTGCCAGCACGATCGGGGGGATCGGCTATGGCTACACCTTC.

This chain joins TRBV7-2 and TRBJ1-1; D possibly corresponds to TRBD1 (5 bases). Looked up from germline, CDR1 is SGHTA and CDR2 is FQGNSA. This CDR3 contains 15 residues. Trimming shortened V by 1 base and J by 1 base, and 10 bases separated the two germline ends. The CDR3 loop is CASSLDAGPNTEAFF. In DNA, the CDR3 is TGTGCCAGCAGCTTAGATGCGGGGCCGAACACTGAAGCTTTCTTT.

This clone came up once. This chain uses TRBV6-5 with TRBJ2-7; the D is unclear. V gave up 5 bases and J gave up 2 bases, with 13 bases separating them. This CDR3 is built from 14 residues. In germline, CDR1 is MNHEY, CDR2 SVGAGI. CDR3 DNA: TGTGCCAGCAGTGCCTCGACTGCAGCCTACGAGCAGTACTTC. This gives the protein CASSASTAAYEQYF.

The chain recombines TRBV7-9 with TRBJ1-3, with D hard to call. The V and J ends lost 4 bases and 2 bases respectively, with 0 bases between them. In germline, CDR1 is SEHNR, CDR2 FQNEAQ (reference sequence). The CDR3 is 11 amino acids. In DNA form, the CDR3 reads TGTGCCAGCAGCTCTGGAAACACCATATATTTT. Translation: CASSSGNTIYF.

Of note for this clone: The sample has other DNA sequences that encode this CDR3 too. The V and J genes are TRBV7-6 and TRBJ2-6; D call uncertain. This CDR3 spans 14 amino acids. Germline lookup yields CDR1 SGHVS and CDR2 FNYEAQ. Trimming stripped 1 base from V and 2 bases from J, with 3 bases between. DNA of the CDR3: TGTGCCAGCAGCTTAGTTGCTGGGGCCAACGTCCTGACTTTC. This gives the protein CASSLVAGANVLTF.

J is TRBJ2-3 and V is TRBV4-1, with D tentatively TRBD1 or TRBD2 (6 bases each). Trimming pared 4 bases from V and 0 bases from J, leaving 20 bases between. Germline V lookup: CDR1 MGHRA, CDR2 YSYEKL. The CDR3 length is 18 residues. CDR3: CASSRLEGRGQSTDTQYF. The CDR3 DNA sequence: TGCGCCAGCAGCCGCCTGGAGGGCAGGGGTCAAAGCACAGATACGCAGTATTTT.

V and J are TRBV9 and TRBJ2-3; D remains ambiguous. The CDR3 extends over 14 amino acids. CDR1 is SGDLS and CDR2 is YYNGEE in the germline V gene. V lost 3 bases to trimming and J lost 6 bases, with 14 bases between them. The CDR3 sequence: CASSGLTITDTQYF. CDR3 nucleotide sequence: TGTGCCAGCAGCGGACTTACGATTACCGATACGCAGTATTTT.

J is TRBJ1-2 and V is TRBV28, with D unresolved. Trimming pared 3 bases from V and 2 bases from J, leaving 10 bases between. Germline-derived CDR1 and CDR2 are MDHEN and SYDVKM. This CDR3 has 14 residues. Here the CDR3 reads CASSFEVGNYGYTF. DNA for the CDR3: TGTGCCAGCAGTTTCGAAGTGGGGAACTATGGCTACACCTTC.

The rearrangement joins TRBV5-1 to TRBJ2-1, with TRBD2 matching over 12 bases. CDR3 length equals 15 residues. The germline V gene encodes CDR1 SGHRS and CDR2 YFSETQ. V dropped 2 bases and J dropped 6; count of bases not matched to a gene: 3. The CDR3, as DNA: TGCGCCAGCAGCTTCTGGACTAGCGGGACCAATGAGCAGTTCTTC. It specifies CASSFWTSGTNEQFF.

The rearrangement uses TRBV4-2 and TRBJ2-3; D might be TRBD2 (6 bases). The CDR3 is 16 amino acids. CDR1 and CDR2 (germline): LGHNA, YNFKEQ. V was shortened by 0 bases and J by 6 bases, with 16 bases between the two germline ends. The CDR3 loop is CASSQDRNGRGDTQYF. DNA for the CDR3: TGTGCCAGCAGCCAAGATCGGAACGGGAGAGGGGATACGCAGTATTTT.

This chain links TRBV7-3 with TRBJ2-1; 13 positions agree with TRBD2. Unmatched junction bases numbered 1, after V lost 4 bases and J lost 4 bases. CDR3 length: 15 residues. Germline CDR1 SGHTA, CDR2 FQGTGA. For the CDR3, the DNA is TGTGCCAGCAGCTCGGGACTAGCGGGGTACAATGAGCAGTTCTTC. Its protein product is CASSSGLAGYNEQFF.

The rearrangement joins TRBV27 to TRBJ2-6; no clear D. The V end was cut by 8 bases, the J end by 0 bases, with 5 bases between. Germline V CDR1 and CDR2: MNHEY, SMNVEV (reference sequence). The CDR3 consists of 13 residues. CDR3 coding DNA: TGTGCCAGCCGGAGCTCTGGGGCCAACGTCCTGACTTTC. It encodes CASRSSGANVLTF.

CDR3 sequence reads: CASSVFRGSGANVLTF. The CDR3 nucleotides are TGTGCCAGCAGCGTTTTCAGGGGTTCTGGGGCCAACGTCCTGACTTTC. The chain is built from TRBV9 and TRBJ2-6, with D possibly TRBD1 on 6 matching bases. Germline V gene data show CDR1 as SGDLS and CDR2 as YYNGEE. CDR3 size: 16 residues. V shed 2 bases and J shed 1 base, with 10 bases lying between them.

The rearrangement links TRBV4-1 to TRBJ2-7; TRBD2 matches at 11 bases. The V gene end was trimmed by 1 base and the J gene end by 2 bases; junction bases not matched to a gene: 7. In germline, CDR1 is MGHRA, CDR2 YSYEKL. This CDR3 has 17 amino acids. The CDR3 region is CASSQVAGGPSTYEQYF. CDR3 DNA: TGCGCCAGCAGCCAAGTAGCGGGAGGGCCTTCAACCTACGAGCAGTACTTC.